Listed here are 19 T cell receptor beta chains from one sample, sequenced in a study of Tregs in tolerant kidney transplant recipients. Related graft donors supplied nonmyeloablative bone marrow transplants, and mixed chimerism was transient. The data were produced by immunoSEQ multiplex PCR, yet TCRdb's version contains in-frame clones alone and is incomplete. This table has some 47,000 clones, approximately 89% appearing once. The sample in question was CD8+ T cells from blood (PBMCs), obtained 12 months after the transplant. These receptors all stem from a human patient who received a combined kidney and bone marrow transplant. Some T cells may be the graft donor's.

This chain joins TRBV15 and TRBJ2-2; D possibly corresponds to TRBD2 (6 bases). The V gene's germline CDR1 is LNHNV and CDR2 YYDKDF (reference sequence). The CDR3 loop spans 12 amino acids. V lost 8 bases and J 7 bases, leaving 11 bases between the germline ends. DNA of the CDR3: TGTGCCACCCCTAGCGCAAACGGGGAGCTGTTTTTT. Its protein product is CATPSANGELFF.

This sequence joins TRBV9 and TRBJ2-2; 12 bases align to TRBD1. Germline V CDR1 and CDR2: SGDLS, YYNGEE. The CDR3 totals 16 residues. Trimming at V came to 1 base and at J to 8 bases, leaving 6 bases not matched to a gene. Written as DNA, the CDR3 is TGTGCCAGCAGCGTACCGGGACAGGGGGCCTCAGGGGAGCTGTTTTTT. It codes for CASSVPGQGASGELFF.

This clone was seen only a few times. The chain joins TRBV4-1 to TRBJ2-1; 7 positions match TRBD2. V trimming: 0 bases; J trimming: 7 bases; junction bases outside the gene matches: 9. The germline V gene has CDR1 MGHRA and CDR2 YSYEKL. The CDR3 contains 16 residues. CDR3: CASSQDAGGSGNEQFF. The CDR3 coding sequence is TGCGCCAGCAGCCAAGATGCGGGCGGGAGTGGGAATGAGCAGTTCTTC.

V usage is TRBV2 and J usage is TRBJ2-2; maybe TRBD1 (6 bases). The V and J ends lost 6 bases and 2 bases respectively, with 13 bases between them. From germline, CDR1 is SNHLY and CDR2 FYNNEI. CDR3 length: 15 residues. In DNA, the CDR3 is TGTGCCAGCAGCAGAGCCGGGACAAACACCGGGGAGCTGTTTTTT. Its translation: CASSRAGTNTGELFF.

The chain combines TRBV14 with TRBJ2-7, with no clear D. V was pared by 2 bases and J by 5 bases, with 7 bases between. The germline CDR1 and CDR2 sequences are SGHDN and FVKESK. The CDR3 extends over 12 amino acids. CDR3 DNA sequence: TGTGCCAGCAGCCAAAGAGTTGACGAGCAGTACTTC. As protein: CASSQRVDEQYF.

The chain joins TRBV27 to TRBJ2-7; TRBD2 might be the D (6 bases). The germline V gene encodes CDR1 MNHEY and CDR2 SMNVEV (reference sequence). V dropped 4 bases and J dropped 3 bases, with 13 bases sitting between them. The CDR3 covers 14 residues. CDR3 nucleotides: TGTGCCAGCAGTTGGGGACGGGAGTACTACGAGCAGTACTTC. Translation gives CASSWGREYYEQYF.

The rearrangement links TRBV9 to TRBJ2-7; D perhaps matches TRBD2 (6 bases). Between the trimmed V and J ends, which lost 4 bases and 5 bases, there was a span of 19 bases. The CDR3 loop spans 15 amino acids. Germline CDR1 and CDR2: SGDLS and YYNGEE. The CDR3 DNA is TGTGCCAGCAGCCCAGCGGCAGGGACTGACGACGAGCAGTACTTC. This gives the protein CASSPAAGTDDEQYF.

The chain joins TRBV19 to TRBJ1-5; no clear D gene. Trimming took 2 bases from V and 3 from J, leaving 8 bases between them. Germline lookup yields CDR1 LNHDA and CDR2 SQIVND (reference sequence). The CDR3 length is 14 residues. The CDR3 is CASSIWSVNQPQHF. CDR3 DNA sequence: TGTGCCAGTAGTATATGGTCAGTCAATCAGCCCCAGCATTTT.

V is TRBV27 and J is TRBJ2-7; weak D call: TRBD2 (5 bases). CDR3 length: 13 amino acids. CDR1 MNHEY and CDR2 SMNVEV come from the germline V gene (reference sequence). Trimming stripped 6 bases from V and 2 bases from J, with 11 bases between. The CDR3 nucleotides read TGTGCCAGCAGGGGCCAACTAGCCTACGAGCAGTACTTC. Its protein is CASRGQLAYEQYF.

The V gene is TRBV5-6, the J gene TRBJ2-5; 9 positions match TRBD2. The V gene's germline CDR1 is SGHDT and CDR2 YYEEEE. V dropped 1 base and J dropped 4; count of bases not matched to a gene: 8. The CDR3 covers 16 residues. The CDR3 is CASSLILAGVGETQYF. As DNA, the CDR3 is TGTGCCAGCAGCTTGATATTAGCGGGGGTGGGAGAGACCCAGTACTTC.

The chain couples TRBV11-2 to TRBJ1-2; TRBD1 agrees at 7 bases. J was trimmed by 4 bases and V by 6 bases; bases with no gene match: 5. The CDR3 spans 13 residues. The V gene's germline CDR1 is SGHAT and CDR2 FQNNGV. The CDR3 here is CASSYGQAYGYTF. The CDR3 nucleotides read TGTGCCAGCAGTTACGGACAGGCCTATGGCTACACCTTC.

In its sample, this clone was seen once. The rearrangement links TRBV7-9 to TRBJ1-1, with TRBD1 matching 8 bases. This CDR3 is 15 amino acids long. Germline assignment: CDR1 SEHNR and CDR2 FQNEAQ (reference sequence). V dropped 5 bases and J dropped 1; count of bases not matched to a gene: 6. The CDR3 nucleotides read TGTGCCAGCAGCCTCAGAACAGGGGGGAACACTGAAGCTTTCTTT. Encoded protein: CASSLRTGGNTEAFF.

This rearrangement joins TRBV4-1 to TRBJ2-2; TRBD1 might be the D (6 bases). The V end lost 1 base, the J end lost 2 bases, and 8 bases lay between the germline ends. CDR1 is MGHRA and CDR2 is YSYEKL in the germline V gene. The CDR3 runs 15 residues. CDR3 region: CASSQGTVNTGELFF. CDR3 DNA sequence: TGCGCCAGCAGCCAAGGGACAGTAAACACCGGGGAGCTGTTTTTT.

CDR3 loop: CASSAYHPGLVYNEQFF. CDR3 in DNA: TGTGCCAGCAGCGCCTACCATCCGGGACTAGTATACAATGAGCAGTTCTTC. The chain is built from TRBV28 and TRBJ2-1; 8 nucleotides match TRBD2. The V and J ends lost 6 bases and 4 bases, in that order; junction bases with no gene match: 14. This CDR3 region has 17 residues. Germline V lookup: CDR1 MDHEN, CDR2 SYDVKM.

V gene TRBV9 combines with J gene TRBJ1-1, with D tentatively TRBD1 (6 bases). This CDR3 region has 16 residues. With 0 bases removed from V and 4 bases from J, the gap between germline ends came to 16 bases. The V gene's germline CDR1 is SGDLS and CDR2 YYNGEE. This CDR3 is CASSVDGTTRGTEAFF. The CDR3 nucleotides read TGTGCCAGCAGCGTAGACGGGACAACCAGAGGCACTGAAGCTTTCTTT.

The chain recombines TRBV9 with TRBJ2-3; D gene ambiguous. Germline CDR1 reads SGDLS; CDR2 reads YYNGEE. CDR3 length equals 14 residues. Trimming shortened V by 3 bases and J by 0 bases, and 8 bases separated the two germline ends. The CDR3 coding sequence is TGTGCCAGCAGCGACGGAGCTAGCACAGATACGCAGTATTTT. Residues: CASSDGASTDTQYF.

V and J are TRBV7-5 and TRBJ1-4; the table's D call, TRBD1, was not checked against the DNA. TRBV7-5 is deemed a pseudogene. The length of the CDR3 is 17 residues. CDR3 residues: CVRFLPGQGATNEKLFF. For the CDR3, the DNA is TGTGTCAGATTCCTACCGGGACAGGGGGCAACTAATGAAAAACTGTTTTTT.

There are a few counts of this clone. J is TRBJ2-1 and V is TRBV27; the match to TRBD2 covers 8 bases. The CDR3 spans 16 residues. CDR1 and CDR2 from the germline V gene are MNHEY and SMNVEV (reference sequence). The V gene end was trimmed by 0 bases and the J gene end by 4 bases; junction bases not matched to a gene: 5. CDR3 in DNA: TGTGCCAGCAGTTTATCCCAGCGGGGGTTATACAATGAGCAGTTCTTC. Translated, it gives CASSLSQRGLYNEQFF.

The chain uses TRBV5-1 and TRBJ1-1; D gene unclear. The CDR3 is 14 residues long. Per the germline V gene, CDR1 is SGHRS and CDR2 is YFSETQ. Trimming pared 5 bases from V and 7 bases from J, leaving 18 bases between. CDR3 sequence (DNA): TGCGCCAGCAGGTCAGAAACATACGGGATTGAAGCTTTCTTT. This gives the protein CASRSETYGIEAFF.